The 10 T cell receptor beta chains given below trace back to one sample, sequenced in a study of immune cell composition in non-small cell lung cancer. Normal lung was sampled as far from the tumour as possible, at least 3 cm. The data were produced by immunoSEQ multiplex PCR, yet TCRdb's version contains in-frame clones alone and is incomplete. The data hold some 7,000 clones, with around four fifths observed a single time. Sequenced: non-adjacent lung tissue. These receptors were taken from a human donor with non-small cell lung cancer.

This clone was detected once. The V gene is TRBV30, the J gene TRBJ1-1; D unclear. V lost 2 bases, J lost 3 bases, and 7 bases lay in between. Germline values: CDR1 GTSNPN, CDR2 SVGIG (reference sequence). The CDR3 totals 12 residues. The CDR3: CAWSPRDTEAFF. The CDR3, as DNA: TGTGCCTGGAGTCCCAGAGACACTGAAGCTTTCTTT. Together with reference TRBV30 and TRBJ1-1, the CDR3 gives the full variable domain: SQTIHQWPATLVQPVGSPLSLECTVEGTSNPNLYWYRQAAGRGLQLLFYSVGIGQISSEVPQNLSASRPQDRQFILSSKKLLLSDSGFYLCAWSPRDTEAFFGQGTRLTVV.

The chain uses TRBV7-3 and TRBJ2-5; weak D call: TRBD1 (6 bases). Germline CDR1 reads SGHTA; CDR2 reads FQGTGA. Trimming took 3 bases from V and 5 from J, leaving 10 bases between them. The CDR3 is made up of 13 amino acids. CDR3 in amino acids: CASSLGHSETQYF. The CDR3 nucleotides are TGTGCCAGCAGCTTGGGACATTCGGAGACCCAGTACTTC.

This chain uses TRBV7-6 with TRBJ1-1; 7 bases match TRBD1. CDR1 SGHVS and CDR2 FNYEAQ come from the germline V gene. This CDR3 is built from 13 residues. Unmatched junction bases numbered 4, after V lost 5 bases and J lost 4 bases. DNA of the CDR3: TGTGCCAGCAGCCAACAGGGGACCACTGAAGCTTTCTTT. Translated, it gives CASSQQGTTEAFF.

This chain connects TRBV18 to TRBJ2-1; 7 bases fit TRBD2. The ends lost 2 bases at V and 6 bases at J; junction bases unmatched: 7. The CDR3 has 15 residues. Germline CDR1 KGHSH, CDR2 LQKENI. The CDR3 DNA reads as TGTGCCAGCTCACCAAAGGGGAGGGGAGGCAATGAGCAGTTCTTC. It codes for CASSPKGRGGNEQFF.

This clone was recorded only once. The chain couples TRBV4-1 to TRBJ1-2; D is possibly TRBD1 (5 bases). The germline V and J ends were trimmed by 0 bases and 4 bases, with 15 bases remaining between them. The CDR3 sequence is 16 residues long. Per the germline V gene, CDR1 is MGHRA and CDR2 is YSYEKL. The CDR3, as DNA: TGCGCCAGCAGCCAAGATGGGTCAGGGTCTGGCTATGGCTACACCTTC. Translating it yields CASSQDGSGSGYGYTF.

The V call is TRBV5-6, the J call TRBJ1-6, with D maybe TRBD1 (5 bases). The V end lost 4 bases, the J end lost 0 bases, and 11 bases lay between the germline ends. Germline lookup yields CDR1 SGHDT and CDR2 YYEEEE. The CDR3 is 16 residues long. This CDR3 reads CASSNSGSSYNSPLHF. The CDR3 coding sequence is TGTGCCAGCAGCAATTCAGGGAGCTCCTATAATTCACCCCTCCACTTT.

This clone was recorded a few times. The chain recombines TRBV20-1 with TRBJ2-1; no reliable D call. The V and J ends lost 3 bases and 7 bases respectively, with 7 bases between them. The germline V gene encodes CDR1 DFQATT and CDR2 SNEGSKA (reference sequence). The CDR3 consists of 11 residues. This CDR3 is CSASPSNEQFF. The CDR3 nucleotides read TGCAGTGCTAGCCCTTCTAATGAGCAGTTCTTC.

This clone came up once. V is TRBV6-1 and J is TRBJ1-5; 8 bases are shared with TRBD1. The J segment lost 6 bases and the V segment lost 6 bases, leaving 7 bases of the junction unmatched. Germline lookup yields CDR1 MNHNS and CDR2 SASEGT. The length of the CDR3 is 14 residues. The CDR3 DNA reads TGTGCCAGCAGCCTGGACAGGGAAGTTCAGCCCCAGCATTTT. Translated: CASSLDREVQPQHF.

The J gene is TRBJ2-1, the V gene TRBV7-9; 9 bases line up with TRBD1. With V trimmed by 3 bases and J by 9 bases, 6 bases remained unmatched. The CDR3 loop spans 14 amino acids. Per the germline V gene, CDR1 is SEHNR and CDR2 is FQNEAQ (reference sequence). The CDR3 DNA is TGTGCCAGCAGCTTTGGACAGGGGACTGCTGAGCAGTTCTTC. Encoded protein: CASSFGQGTAEQFF. Full variable domain (missing parts from reference TRBV7-9 and TRBJ2-1): DTGVSQNPRHKITKRGQNVTFRCDPISEHNRLYWYRQTLGQGPEFLTYFQNEAQLEKSRLLSDRFSAERPKGSFSTLEIQRTEQGDSAMYLCASSFGQGTAEQFFGPGTRLTVL.

The V and J genes are TRBV7-9 and TRBJ1-2; 11 bases are a match to TRBD1. The V gene end was trimmed by 3 bases and the J gene end by 6 bases; junction bases not matched to a gene: 0. Per the germline V gene, CDR1 is SEHNR and CDR2 is FQNEAQ (reference sequence). This CDR3 region has 13 residues. The CDR3 spells CASSLDRGHGYTF. In DNA form, the CDR3 reads TGTGCCAGCAGCTTGGACAGGGGGCATGGCTACACCTTC.